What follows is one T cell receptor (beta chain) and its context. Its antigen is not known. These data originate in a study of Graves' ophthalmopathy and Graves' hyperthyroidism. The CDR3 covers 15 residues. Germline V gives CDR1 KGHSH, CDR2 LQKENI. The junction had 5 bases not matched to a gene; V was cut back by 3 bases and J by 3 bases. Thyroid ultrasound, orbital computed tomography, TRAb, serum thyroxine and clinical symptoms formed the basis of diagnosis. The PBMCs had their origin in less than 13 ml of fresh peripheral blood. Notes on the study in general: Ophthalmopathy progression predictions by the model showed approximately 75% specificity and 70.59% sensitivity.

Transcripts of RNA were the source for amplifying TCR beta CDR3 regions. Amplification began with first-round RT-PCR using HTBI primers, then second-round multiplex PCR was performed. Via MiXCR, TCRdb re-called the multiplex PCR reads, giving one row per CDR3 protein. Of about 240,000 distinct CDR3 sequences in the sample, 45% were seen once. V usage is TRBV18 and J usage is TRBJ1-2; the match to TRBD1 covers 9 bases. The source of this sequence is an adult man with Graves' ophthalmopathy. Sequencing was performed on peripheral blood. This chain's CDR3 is CASSPVTGGDYGYTF. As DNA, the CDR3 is TGTGCCAGCTCACCTGTTACAGGGGGCGACTATGGCTACACCTTC.